This T cell receptor (beta chain) appears in the sequencing data of a study of T cell responses to AZD1222 COVID-19 vaccine. General study results and limits: Seropositive at baseline were only 5 to 7 AZD1222 recipients. All repertoire sampling was performed exclusively after the peak T cell response.

Sequenced by immunoSEQ multiplex PCR; TCRdb stores in-frame clones only, minus some. The sample yields some 190,000 clones, 80% to 95% seen once. CDR1 and CDR2 (germline): LNHDA, SQIVND (reference sequence). The ends were cut back, 7 bases at V and 4 bases at J, with 19 bases in the middle. The CDR3 extends over 15 amino acids. This clone has a single count. Its antigen is still unknown. The sample in question was peripheral blood, obtained 28 days after the second AZD1222 dose. The sequence came from an adult who received the AZD1222 COVID-19 vaccine. The gene calls are TRBV19 and TRBJ1-2; D is unclear. For the CDR3, the DNA is TGTGCCAGTACCCCAAATACCGGGCCCTTCTATGGCTACACCTTC. Protein product: CASTPNTGPFYGYTF.